A single T cell receptor beta chain is shown here with its context. The antigen remains unidentified. This record comes from a study of Graves' ophthalmopathy and Graves' hyperthyroidism. As for the study in general: Before any treatment, peripheral blood was taken at the initial diagnosis.

Amplification of TCR beta CDR3 regions used RNA transcripts. HTBI primers were employed in first-round RT-PCR, then a second-round multiplex PCR followed. TCRdb reprocessed the multiplex PCR reads via MiXCR and lists one record per CDR3 protein. This table holds hundreds of thousands of distinct CDR3 sequences, over 40% found once. Study results and caveats: In blood, most expanded thyroid clonotypes above 0.001 frequency were also detected.

Clinical symptoms and serum thyroxine were used for diagnosis; TRAb, thyroid ultrasound and orbital computed tomography were also relied on. What supplied the PBMCs was approximately 10 ml of fresh peripheral blood. Trimming cost V 5 bases and J 5 bases; bases outside gene matches: 8. Germline CDR1 reads SGHRS; CDR2 reads YFSETQ. CDR3 length equals 15 residues. This chain connects TRBV5-1 to TRBJ2-5, with 11 bases matching TRBD1. The specimen was peripheral blood. The receptor's source is an adult man with Graves' ophthalmopathy. CDR3 nucleotides: TGCGCCAGCAGAGGACAGGGGGCGCCTAAGGAGACCCAGTACTTC. This gives the protein CASRGQGAPKETQYF. Together with reference TRBV5-1 and TRBJ2-5, the CDR3 gives the full variable domain: KAGVTQTPRYLIKTRGQQVTLSCSPISGHRSVSWYQQTPGQGLQFLFEYFSETQRNKGNFPGRFSGRQFSNSRSEMNVSTLELGDSALYLCASRGQGAPKETQYFGPGTRLLVL.